This TCR beta chain was recovered during a study of blood T cell repertoires in COVID-19. Some clones are missing from TCRdb's copy, which holds only in-frame ones; the method was immunoSEQ multiplex PCR. The sample carries about 210,000 clones, around 89% recorded once. There are 13 residues in the CDR3. Trimming shortened V by 2 bases and J by 8 bases, and 10 bases separated the two germline ends. The germline gives CDR1 MDHEN, CDR2 SYDVKM. The sequencing input was peripheral blood. The rearrangement uses TRBV28 and TRBJ1-5; tentative D call: TRBD1 (6 bases). This sequence originates from a man aged 65 to 85 with acute or convalescent COVID-19. This CDR3 reads CASSLGGAKPQHF. The DNA of the CDR3 is TGTGCCAGCAGTTTAGGGGGCGCAAAGCCCCAGCATTTT.